The present T cell receptor (beta chain) was sequenced within a study of T cells in Graves' hyperthyroidism and ophthalmopathy. In its sample, this clonotype was seen many times. CDR1 MDHEN and CDR2 SYDVKM come from the germline V gene. The germline V and J ends were trimmed by 5 bases and 0 bases, with 8 bases remaining between them. CDR3 size: 14 residues. Amplified TCR beta CDR3 regions derived from RNA transcripts. The study used the HTBI primer set for a first-round RT-PCR of the TCR CDR3. MiXCR was run by TCRdb on the multiplex PCR reads, yielding one entry per CDR3 protein. This table holds 450,000 to 650,000 distinct CDR3 sequences, 17% found once.

The sample taken for sequencing was blood. V and J are TRBV28 and TRBJ2-4, with a tentative D call TRBD1 (5 bases). This TCR came from a woman aged 18 to 35 with Graves' ophthalmopathy. The CDR3 bases are TGTGCCAGCAGTCTGACAGTAGCCAAAAACATTCAGTACTTC. Protein sequence: CASSLTVAKNIQYF.